Listed below are T cell receptor beta chains from one sample, sequenced in a study of TIL therapy for anti-PD-1-resistant metastatic lung cancer. Assay: immunoSEQ multiplex PCR; the TCRdb copy retains only in-frame clones and omits some. Seen here are over 15,000 clones, roughly 70% observed once, and the top ten hold around 39%. Sequencing was performed on blood, taken at baseline. The receptors shown here come from a person between 25 and 79 years old with non-small cell lung cancer. Each CDR3 is given with its conserved first and last residue. The D gene is left open where the match is weak. A clone size is listed for some rows: how often the clone was seen (once, few, many), or a class if it is expanded.

v_call	j_call	d_call	clone_size	cdr3_nt	cdr3_aa
TRBV5-4	TRBJ2-3	TRBD2	.	TGTGCCAGCAGCCCTCGACTAGCAGGGGATACGCAGTATTTT	CASSPRLAGDTQYF
TRBV4-3	TRBJ2-2	.	.	TGCGCCAGCAGCCGGTACACAGGGGAAGCGGGCACCGGGGAGCTGTTTTTT	CASSRYTGEAGTGELFF
TRBV20-1	TRBJ2-3	.	.	TGCAGTGCTTACTCCCCTCCGTATTTT	CSAYSPPYF
TRBV25-1	TRBJ1-2	.	.	TGTGCCAGCAGTGCGCGATCAGGGGCGGTCAACTATGGCTACACCTTC	CASSARSGAVNYGYTF
TRBV20-1	TRBJ2-7	TRBD2	.	TGCAGTGCGCCGGGGGGGCGGGAGCAGTACTTC	CSAPGGREQYF
TRBV5-6	TRBJ2-3	.	.	TGTGCCAGCAGCTTGGTGGGTACGCAGTATTTT	CASSLVGTQYF
TRBV5-1	TRBJ2-5	.	.	TGCGCCAGCAGCTTCTCGACCCAGGGGGAGACCCAGTACTTC	CASSFSTQGETQYF
TRBV19	TRBJ1-6	.	.	TGTGCCAGTGGGGAAGGAATAGATTCACCCCTCCACTTT	CASGEGIDSPLHF
TRBV27	TRBJ1-2	.	few	TGTGCCAGCAGTGGAGGTTGGCCTGGCTACACCTTC	CASSGGWPGYTF
TRBV30	TRBJ2-1	.	.	TGTGCCTGGAGTGCCCCTTCCGGGACCCCCTACAATGAGCAGTTCTTC	CAWSAPSGTPYNEQFF
TRBV6-5	TRBJ2-2	.	.	TGTGCCAGCAGTGGGGGGTACACCGGGGAGCTGTTTTTT	CASSGGYTGELFF
TRBV6-6	TRBJ2-3	.	.	TGTGCCAGCCTAGCCGCAGATACGCAGTATTTT	CASLAADTQYF
TRBV5-1	TRBJ1-1	.	.	TGCGCCAGCACTTGGACGGCCAACACTGAAGCTTTCTTT	CASTWTANTEAFF
TRBV7-9	TRBJ1-2	.	few	TGTGCCAGCAGCCCGGACTCCTGGGGTGGCTACACCTTC	CASSPDSWGGYTF
TRBV4-1	TRBJ2-7	TRBD2	.	TGCGCCAGCAGCCAAGGGACGCGGGGGGGCCGCTCCTACGAGCAGTACTTC	CASSQGTRGGRSYEQYF
TRBV10-3	TRBJ2-1	TRBD1	.	TGTGCCATCAGTCCCCCGGGACAGGGGGCCAATGAGCAGTTCTTC	CAISPPGQGANEQFF
TRBV6-4	TRBJ2-2	.	few	TGTGCCAGCAGTGCCGATGACAACACCGGGGAGCTGTTTTTT	CASSADDNTGELFF
TRBV7-9	TRBJ2-1	.	.	TGTGCCAGCAGCGACCAGGACTTCGGCGGCAATGAGCAGTTCTTC	CASSDQDFGGNEQFF
TRBV29-1	TRBJ2-7	TRBD2	.	TGCAGCGTTGTCACTCTGGGAGGGAACGAGCAGTACTTC	CSVVTLGGNEQYF
TRBV11-2	TRBJ1-1	TRBD1	.	TGTGCCAGCAGCTCGCAGGGGGTTAAGGACACTGAAGCTTTCTTT	CASSSQGVKDTEAFF
TRBV6-5	TRBJ2-7	TRBD1	large	TGTGCCAGCAGTACCACCGGGACAGCCTACGAGCAGTACTTC	CASSTTGTAYEQYF
TRBV5-1	TRBJ1-1	TRBD1	.	TGCGCCAGCAGCCCCCAGGGGGTAGGCACTGAAGCTTTCTTT	CASSPQGVGTEAFF
TRBV5-4	TRBJ1-1	.	once	TGTGCCAGCAGCTTCCCCGCATCTGAAGCTTTCTTT	CASSFPASEAFF
TRBV19	TRBJ2-1	.	.	TGTGCCAGTAGTGATTCGGGTACCTCCTACAATGAGCAGTTCTTC	CASSDSGTSYNEQFF
TRBV7-8	TRBJ2-2	.	.	TGTGCCAGCAGCCATCCAAACGTCGGGGAGCTGTTTTTT	CASSHPNVGELFF
TRBV7-9	TRBJ1-2	.	.	TGTGCCAGCAGCTTAGCTGGGGGATCTAACTATGGCTACACCTTC	CASSLAGGSNYGYTF
TRBV5-1	TRBJ2-5	.	.	TGCGCCAGCAGCCCCAAGGTAGCGACCCAGGGGACCCAGTACTTC	CASSPKVATQGTQYF
TRBV4-2	TRBJ2-3	TRBD2	.	TGTGCCAGCAGCCCCTCGACTAGCGGGGGGGGAACAGATACGCAGTATTTT	CASSPSTSGGGTDTQYF
TRBV18	TRBJ1-1	.	once	TGTGCCAGCTCACCCAGGACAGTGACGAACACTGAAGCTTTCTTT	CASSPRTVTNTEAFF
TRBV7-9	TRBJ2-3	.	.	TGTGCCAGCAGCTTAAATGCGCGGGATACGCAGTATTTT	CASSLNARDTQYF
TRBV4-1	TRBJ1-2	.	.	TGCGCCAGCAGCCAACTCGGGACACCCTATGGCTACACCTTC	CASSQLGTPYGYTF
TRBV25-1	TRBJ1-4	.	.	TGTGCCAGCGGTGCGGGGCGTCGTGAAAAACTGTTTTTT	CASGAGRREKLFF
TRBV5-1	TRBJ2-7	TRBD1	.	TGCGCCAGCAGCCACGACCTGCGACAGGGAAGCCATCGGATTGAATTCTCCTACGAGCAGTACTTC	CASSHDLRQGSHRIEFSYEQYF
TRBV12-5	TRBJ2-7	TRBD1	.	TGTGCTAGTGGTTTGGTAGTGCGGACAGGGGCCTACGAGCAGTACTTC	CASGLVVRTGAYEQYF
TRBV29-1	TRBJ1-1	.	.	TGCAGCGTTGTGGGGGGGGTCCAAGCTTTCTTT	CSVVGGVQAFF
TRBV9	TRBJ2-3	.	.	TGTGCCAGCAGAGACCCCATCGGTACGCAGTATTTT	CASRDPIGTQYF
TRBV6-1	TRBJ2-5	TRBD1	.	TGTGCCAGCAGTGAGGGGGGACAGGGATCAGAGACCCAGTACTTC	CASSEGGQGSETQYF
TRBV27	TRBJ1-2	TRBD1	.	TGTGCCAGCAGTTCCTCCGGGACAGGAGTCTACACCTTC	CASSSSGTGVYTF
TRBV10-3	TRBJ2-4	.	.	TGTGCCATCAGAGAGACAGCCGAATTAAACATTCAGTACTTC	CAIRETAELNIQYF
TRBV7-9	TRBJ1-5	TRBD1	.	TGTGCCAGCAGAGAGGGGACAGGGGGCTATCAGCCCCAGCATTTT	CASREGTGGYQPQHF
TRBV25-1	TRBJ1-4	TRBD1	.	TGTGCCAGCAGGGGAAAGGGGACAGCAAATGAAAAACTGTTTTTT	CASRGKGTANEKLFF
TRBV19	TRBJ1-2	.	few	TGTGCCAGTAGTATGGGCCGACTGGGGTATGGCTACACCTTC	CASSMGRLGYGYTF
TRBV23-1	TRBJ1-5	.	.	TGCGCCAGCAGTCAGGTCCCGGATAATAGCAATCAGCCCCAGCATTTT	CASSQVPDNSNQPQHF
TRBV21-1	TRBJ1-3	.	.	TGTGCCAGCCGGGCTGTTACAGGGAAATCTGGAAACACCATATATTTT	CASRAVTGKSGNTIYF
TRBV7-2	TRBJ2-7	.	.	TGTGCCAGCAGACCTGCCCTGGGGGGCTCCTACGAGCAGTACTTC	CASRPALGGSYEQYF
TRBV13	TRBJ2-7	.	.	TGTGCCAGCAGCTTAGGGGGGGACCCCTACGAGCAGTACTTC	CASSLGGDPYEQYF